A selection of T cell receptor beta chains follows, all from one sample in a study of T cell repertoires in cytomegalovirus infection. TCRdb recomputed calls from the reads with MiXCR, one row per CDR3 protein. The sample has 200,000 to 250,000 distinct CDR3 sequences; 22% are singletons. Sequenced input: CD8+ T cells from PBMCs. Source of these receptors: a human donor in good health (CMV status not recorded). Some clones in this sample may be carry-over from other donors' samples. Both conserved end residues are part of each CDR3. D genes are given only for firm matches. A row's size may be missing; if present it is once, few, many or a size class.

j_call: TRBJ2-1
clone_size: NA
d_call: NA
v_call: TRBV7-2
cdr3_aa: CASSYGGLSEQFF
cdr3_nt: TGTGCCAGCAGCTACGGGGGTCTCAGTGAGCAGTTCTTC

j_call: TRBJ2-1
clone_size: NA
d_call: NA
v_call: TRBV6-6
cdr3_aa: CASSYLNNYNEQFF
cdr3_nt: TGTGCCAGCAGTTATTTGAACAACTACAATGAGCAGTTCTTC

j_call: TRBJ2-2
clone_size: NA
d_call: NA
v_call: TRBV12-3/TRBV12-4
cdr3_aa: CASSTTDRILTGELFF
cdr3_nt: TGTGCCAGCAGTACTACTGACCGTATACTAACCGGGGAGCTGTTTTTT

j_call: TRBJ1-6
clone_size: NA
d_call: NA
v_call: TRBV6-6
cdr3_aa: CASSYSVFELKGSPLHF
cdr3_nt: TGTGCCAGCAGTTACTCAGTTTTCGAGCTTAAAGGTTCACCCCTCCACTTT

j_call: TRBJ1-2
clone_size: few
d_call: TRBD1
v_call: TRBV20-1
cdr3_aa: CSARDTTGAVPGGYTF
cdr3_nt: TGCAGTGCTAGAGACACAACAGGGGCCGTTCCGGGTGGCTACACCTTC

j_call: TRBJ2-1
clone_size: NA
d_call: NA
v_call: TRBV29-1
cdr3_aa: CSDLTTHEQFF
cdr3_nt: TGCAGCGACCTCACAACCCATGAGCAGTTCTTC

j_call: TRBJ2-7
clone_size: many
d_call: NA
v_call: TRBV28
cdr3_aa: CASSNPGGNSYEQYF
cdr3_nt: TGTGCCAGCAGCAACCCCGGGGGTAACTCCTACGAGCAGTACTTC

j_call: TRBJ2-5
clone_size: few
d_call: NA
v_call: TRBV6-5
cdr3_aa: CASSYSEGETQYF
cdr3_nt: TGTGCCAGCAGTTACTCGGAGGGGGAGACCCAGTACTTC

j_call: TRBJ1-2
clone_size: many
d_call: TRBD1
v_call: TRBV7-8
cdr3_aa: CASSLEGTGLSYGYTF
cdr3_nt: TGTGCCAGCAGCTTAGAGGGGACAGGGCTCAGCTATGGCTACACCTTC

j_call: TRBJ1-1
clone_size: many
d_call: NA
v_call: TRBV7-8
cdr3_aa: CASSLVGGGNTEAFF
cdr3_nt: TGTGCCAGCAGCTTAGTGGGGGGGGGGAACACTGAAGCTTTCTTT